This T cell receptor beta chain was sequenced for a study of spatial heterogeneity in lung cancer. This clonotype has a handful of counts. What it recognizes is unknown. Carried by each TCR cDNA molecule was a unique molecular identifier. MiXCR, run by TCRdb on the 5' RACE reads, gives a single entry per CDR3 protein. Altogether some 13,000 distinct CDR3 sequences are present, roughly 3.4% being singletons, with the ten largest covering 7% to 8%. The V gene lost 9 bases and the J gene lost 4 bases, with 16 bases spanning the gap. CDR3 size: 14 residues. Germline-derived CDR1 and CDR2 are MNHNS and SASEGT. Time point reported: sample taken at primary tumor resection. Sequencing was performed on whole RNA extracted from tumor and nontumor lung tissue, or from frozen PBMC, and the material was left unsorted. Findings and limits, study-wide: Tumor T cells had an estimated coverage that came to 6% to 7.5% for alpha chains and 13% for beta chains. The number of expanded tumor alpha and beta chains correlated with mutation number.

Sequenced here: lung tumor tissue, sampled at surgery. V and J are TRBV6-1 and TRBJ2-1; the D gene is possibly TRBD1 (5 bases). The TCR was taken from a male donor with early-stage non-small cell lung cancer. For the CDR3, the DNA is TGTGCCAGACGCCCCGACAGACGTTACAATGAGCAGTTCTTC. Translated: CARRPDRRYNEQFF.